These 24 T cell receptor beta chains share one sample of origin, sequenced in a study of vaccination and CD4 T cells after COVID-19. As to treatment: roughly ten-day PBMC culture with coronavirus spike peptide pools or control peptides (ViraFEST assay). Researchers used the Oncomine TCR Beta short-read assay to sequence DNA from cultured CD4+ T cells. TCRdb called the PCR reads again in MiXCR, with one record for every CDR3 protein. The repertoire has roughly 12,000 distinct CDR3 sequences, approximately 80% of them found once; the top ten carry more than 25%. Antigens for these TCRs are unknown. The sample consisted of CD4+ T cells from blood, cultured in vitro. These TCRs come from a human donor who had recovered from COVID-19.

The rearrangement joins TRBV20-1 to TRBJ1-1, with TRBD1 matching over 10 bases. Losses at the gene ends were 5 bases for V and 7 bases for J; bases not matched to a gene: 10. Germline-derived CDR1 and CDR2 are DFQATT and SNEGSKA (reference sequence). This CDR3 region has 14 residues. CDR3 DNA sequence: TGCAGTGCTGTTAGGACAGGGGGGCCGTATGAAGCTTTCTTT. Protein product: CSAVRTGGPYEAFF.

This clonotype was counted once. The chain combines TRBV6-5 with TRBJ1-2, with 9 bases that match TRBD1. V shed 2 bases, J shed 6 bases, and the junction held 4 bases outside the gene matches. Germline assignment: CDR1 MNHEY and CDR2 SVGAGI. The CDR3 consists of 14 residues. CDR3 sequence: CASSYGDRVDGYTF. The CDR3 nucleotides are TGTGCCAGCAGTTACGGGGACAGGGTTGATGGCTACACCTTC.

The chain employs TRBV19 and TRBJ1-2; no reliable D call. Trimming pared 3 bases from V and 2 bases from J, leaving 13 bases between. The germline V gene encodes CDR1 LNHDA and CDR2 SQIVND (reference sequence). This CDR3 region has 15 residues. The chain's CDR3 is CASSMEAAANYGYTF. CDR3 coding DNA: TGTGCCAGTAGTATGGAGGCAGCGGCAAACTATGGCTACACCTTC.

This rearrangement joins TRBV11-3 to TRBJ2-3; weak D call: TRBD2 (5 bases). Between the trimmed V and J ends, which lost 4 bases and 5 bases, there was a span of 22 bases. This CDR3 is built from 17 residues. Germline CDR1 is SGHNT and CDR2 is YENEEA. As DNA, the CDR3 is TGTGCCAGCAGCTATCGGACCCCCGGGGTTGGCGGAGATACGCAGTATTTT. Protein: CASSYRTPGVGGDTQYF.

V is TRBV19 and J is TRBJ2-5; D ambiguous. In germline, CDR1 is LNHDA, CDR2 SQIVND (reference sequence). The CDR3 has 12 amino acids. V gave up 7 bases and J gave up 6 bases, with 12 bases separating them. The CDR3 reads CASTASGKTQYF. For the CDR3, the DNA is TGTGCCAGTACCGCTAGTGGAAAGACCCAGTACTTC.

The chain recombines TRBV6-5 with TRBJ1-1; no firm D call. The V gene's germline CDR1 is MNHEY and CDR2 SVGAGI. The CDR3 is 12 residues long. With 2 bases removed from V and 11 bases from J, the gap between germline ends came to 12 bases. The CDR3 loop reads CASSYKTQRAFF. The DNA of the CDR3 is TGTGCCAGCAGTTACAAGACCCAGCGGGCTTTCTTT.

The chain has TRBV15 and TRBJ2-5; D unresolved. Germline loops: CDR1 LNHNV, CDR2 YYDKDF (reference sequence). The CDR3 loop spans 14 amino acids. V lost 0 bases and J lost 2, with 7 bases in between. CDR3 loop: CATSRDQQQETQYF. The CDR3 DNA is TGTGCCACCAGCAGAGATCAACAGCAAGAGACCCAGTACTTC.

About this clonotype: One end of the junction varies from germline; a read error may be responsible. The chain employs TRBV27 and TRBJ1-5; 7 bases align to TRBD1. CDR3 size: 14 residues. Per germline, CDR1 MNHEY and CDR2 SMNVEV (reference sequence). The DNA for the CDR3 is TGTGCCAGCCAAACGACAGGGAGCAGTCAGCCCCAGCATTTT. This codes for CASQTTGSSQPQHF.

This rearrangement joins TRBV7-9 to TRBJ1-1; possibly TRBD1 for D (5 bases). Between the trimmed V and J ends, which lost 4 bases and 4 bases, there was a span of 19 bases. The germline V gene encodes CDR1 SEHNR and CDR2 FQNEAQ (reference sequence). This CDR3 spans 16 amino acids. The CDR3 reads CASSSLRGARGTEAFF. The CDR3 nucleotides read TGTGCCAGCAGCTCACTAAGGGGAGCTCGGGGCACTGAAGCTTTCTTT.

The chain carries TRBV2 and TRBJ2-3; no reliable D call. This CDR3 spans 13 amino acids. Per the germline V gene, CDR1 is SNHLY and CDR2 is FYNNEI. V lost 5 bases and J lost 8, with 14 bases in between. CDR3 coding DNA: TGTGCCAGCAGTAAGACCCCCACTCTTACGCAGTATTTT. Residues: CASSKTPTLTQYF.

The V and J genes are TRBV19 and TRBJ2-7; weak D call: TRBD2 (5 bases). Germline V gene data show CDR1 as LNHDA and CDR2 as SQIVND (reference sequence). V shed 1 base and J shed 0 bases, with 10 bases lying between them. The CDR3 has 15 amino acids. The CDR3 nucleotides read TGTGCCAGTAGTATAGCCGGAGAGGGCTCCTACGAGCAGTACTTC. This gives the protein CASSIAGEGSYEQYF.

The V call is TRBV20-1, the J call TRBJ2-2, with D perhaps assigned TRBD1 or TRBD2 (6 bases each). Germline assignment: CDR1 DFQATT and CDR2 SNEGSKA (reference sequence). Trimming took off 0 bases at V and 4 bases at J, with 15 bases between the two ends. The CDR3 covers 16 residues. DNA for the CDR3: TGCAGTGCTAGAGATCGGGGGCAGTTGGGCACCGGGGAGCTGTTTTTT. It is translated as CSARDRGQLGTGELFF.

J is TRBJ2-5 and V is TRBV19, with D possibly TRBD2 on 6 matching bases. Germline V gene lookup returns CDR1 LNHDA and CDR2 SQIVND (reference sequence). V lost 5 bases and J 5 bases, leaving 21 bases between the germline ends. The CDR3 consists of 16 residues. The CDR3 here is CASSGPPGTLGETQYF. The CDR3 DNA sequence: TGTGCCAGTAGTGGACCGCCCGGGACTCTGGGGGAGACCCAGTACTTC.

This chain joins TRBV6-1 and TRBJ2-1, with 11 bases matching TRBD2. Trimming at V came to 7 bases and at J to 5 bases, leaving 13 bases not matched to a gene. This CDR3 region has 17 residues. Germline V gives CDR1 MNHNS, CDR2 SASEGT. CDR3 nucleotides: TGTGCCAGCACCAGGGACTCCGGGACTAGCGGAAACAATGAGCAGTTCTTC. Translation: CASTRDSGTSGNNEQFF.

This clonotype was counted between two and nine times. In DNA form, the CDR3 reads TGTGCCACCAGTCCGCAGGGGGGATCCTACGAGCAGTACTTC. Protein product: CATSPQGGSYEQYF. V usage is TRBV24-1 and J usage is TRBJ2-7; D possibly corresponds to TRBD1 (7 bases). CDR3 length: 14 amino acids. V gave up 6 bases and J gave up 1 base, with 12 bases separating them. Germline assignment: CDR1 KGHDR and CDR2 SFDVKD.

The rearrangement joins TRBV28 to TRBJ1-5, with a weak D call TRBD1 (6 bases). Between the trimmed V and J ends, which lost 3 bases and 2 bases, there was a span of 8 bases. This CDR3 spans 14 amino acids. In germline, CDR1 is MDHEN, CDR2 SYDVKM. The CDR3 sequence: CASSLSGGNQPQHF. CDR3 coding DNA: TGTGCCAGCAGTTTGTCAGGGGGCAATCAGCCCCAGCATTTT. Supplemented by reference TRBV28 and TRBJ1-5, the full variable domain reads DVKVTQSSRYLVKRTGEKVFLECVQDMDHENMFWYRQDPGLGLRLIYFSYDVKMKEKGDIPEGYSVSREKKERFSLILESASTNQTSMYLCASSLSGGNQPQHFGDGTRLSIL.

The chain carries TRBV6-1 and TRBJ2-5; 13 bases fit TRBD2. The CDR3 spans 14 residues. Germline V CDR1 and CDR2: MNHNS, SASEGT. The ends lost 2 bases at V and 9 bases at J; junction bases unmatched: 3. The CDR3 loop is CASSEPGLAGAQYF. The CDR3 region has the DNA TGTGCCAGCAGTGAACCCGGACTAGCGGGGGCCCAGTACTTC.

The CDR3 DNA follows: TGTGCCAGCAGTTACGAAGGAGGCAATCAGCCCCAGCATTTT. Its translation: CASSYEGGNQPQHF. The V gene is TRBV6-5, the J gene TRBJ1-5, with D unclear. V shed 2 bases and J shed 2 bases, with 7 bases lying between them. The CDR3 is 14 amino acids. Germline lookup yields CDR1 MNHEY and CDR2 SVGAGI.

Only a few counts were recorded for this clonotype. The chain uses TRBV6-1 and TRBJ1-2; a weak D match, TRBD1 (5 bases). The CDR3 extends over 13 amino acids. V shed 2 bases and J shed 8 bases, with 12 bases lying between them. The V gene's germline CDR1 is MNHNS and CDR2 SASEGT. DNA for the CDR3: TGTGCCAGCAGTGAACAGGGTGCCGGGGGCTACACCTTC. Protein product: CASSEQGAGGYTF.

The chain recombines TRBV28 with TRBJ2-7, with TRBD2 matching over 8 bases. Germline CDR1 reads MDHEN; CDR2 reads SYDVKM. The V gene end was trimmed by 5 bases and the J gene end by 2 bases; junction bases not matched to a gene: 11. The CDR3 runs to 16 residues. The CDR3, as DNA: TGTGCCAGCAGTACAATGGGACTAGGAGGGCCCTACGAGCAGTACTTC. This gives the protein CASSTMGLGGPYEQYF.

The rearrangement links TRBV7-2 to TRBJ2-7; no clear D. V was cut by 7 bases and J by 0 bases, with 16 bases left in between. The CDR3 is 15 amino acids. Per germline, CDR1 SGHTA and CDR2 FQGNSA. The CDR3 loop is CASTSQVGSSYEQYF. CDR3 in DNA: TGTGCCAGCACCTCTCAGGTCGGCTCCTCCTACGAGCAGTACTTC.

Only a few counts were recorded for this clonotype. The chain joins TRBV20-1 to TRBJ1-2; D may be TRBD1 (6 bases). Germline V CDR1 and CDR2: DFQATT, SNEGSKA (reference sequence). The CDR3 extends over 13 amino acids. With 4 bases removed from V and 5 bases from J, the gap between germline ends came to 14 bases. The CDR3 is CSANRVNQYGYTF. CDR3 nucleotides: TGCAGTGCTAACAGGGTAAATCAGTATGGCTACACCTTC.

The genes are TRBV20-1 and TRBJ2-2, with D hard to call. The CDR3 loop spans 14 amino acids. Trimming removed 4 bases at V and 2 bases at J, with 11 bases between. CDR1 and CDR2 from the germline V gene are DFQATT and SNEGSKA (reference sequence). In DNA form, the CDR3 reads TGCAGTGCTAATCGGCGGCTTAACACCGGGGAGCTGTTTTTT. Its translation is CSANRRLNTGELFF.

The chain couples TRBV7-9 to TRBJ2-1, with 7 bases aligning to TRBD1. Per the germline V gene, CDR1 is SEHNR and CDR2 is FQNEAQ (reference sequence). Trimming took 3 bases from V and 8 from J; bases not matched to a gene: 4. The CDR3 consists of 13 residues. In nucleotides, the CDR3 is TGTGCCAGCAGCTTTTACGACAGGGATGAGCAGTTCTTC. The encoded protein is CASSFYDRDEQFF.